The 13 T cell receptor beta chains below all came from one sample that was sequenced in a study of cytomegalovirus exposure and HLA in healthy donors (dated by TCRdb to about 2017). Library preparation employed the immunoSEQ multiplex PCR assay. The multiplex PCR relied on a mix of 60 forward primers for TCR Vbeta segments and 13 reverse primers for TCR Jbeta segments. Held by TCRdb, this immuneACCESS table contains in-frame sequences only and omits some clones. Under half of the omission traces to an unresolved V gene where checked; the cause of the rest is unknown. A total of some 65,000 clones appear in this sample, about three quarters of them only once. The ten largest clones take up 20% to 30% of the sample. Sequencing was done on a sample of PBMCs. The origin of the receptors is a man aged 45-65 years in good health and CMV-seropositive.

This chain joins TRBV5-8 and TRBJ1-6; D remains unclear. Looked up from germline, CDR1 is SGHTS and CDR2 is YDEGEE. Trimming took 6 bases from V and 14 from J, leaving 18 bases between them. The CDR3 covers 13 residues. The DNA of the CDR3 is TGTGCCAGCACCCTGGGAGGCAAGAGCTCCCTCCACTTT. Amino acid sequence: CASTLGGKSSLHF.

The V gene is TRBV6-1, the J gene TRBJ2-2, with 9 nucleotides matching TRBD1. V lost 6 bases to trimming and J lost 5 bases; unmatched junction nucleotides: 4. CDR1 and CDR2 (germline): MNHNS, SASEGT. The CDR3 has 14 residues. The CDR3 here is CASSVGQGTGELFF. The CDR3 DNA is TGTGCCAGCAGCGTGGGACAGGGAACCGGGGAGCTGTTTTTT.

The gene calls are TRBV7-2 and TRBJ1-3, with 7 positions matching TRBD1. The CDR3 length is 14 residues. Looked up from germline, CDR1 is SGHTA and CDR2 is FQGNSA. After removal of 7 bases from V and 3 bases from J, the junction contained 6 bases not matched to a gene. CDR3 loop: CASTIQGNGNTIYF. As DNA, the CDR3 is TGTGCCAGCACCATACAGGGGAATGGAAACACCATATATTTT.

The chain carries TRBV6-4 and TRBJ2-3; TRBD2 matches at 7 bases. V shed 4 bases, J shed 9 bases, and the junction held 13 bases outside the gene matches. The CDR3 spans 15 residues. Germline V gene data show CDR1 as MRHNA and CDR2 as SNTAGT. The CDR3 DNA follows: TGTGCCAGCAGTGTGGGGGACGACCTGGGAGGGACGCAGTATTTT. This codes for CASSVGDDLGGTQYF.

The V call is TRBV14, the J call TRBJ2-7; tentative D call: TRBD1 (5 bases). V dropped 2 bases and J dropped 6 bases, with 8 bases sitting between them. CDR1 and CDR2 from the germline V gene are SGHDN and FVKESK. The CDR3 runs 12 residues. CDR3 residues: CASSQSGPEQYF. The CDR3 DNA sequence: TGTGCCAGCAGCCAATCAGGGCCCGAGCAGTACTTC.

This rearrangement joins TRBV10-2 to TRBJ2-5; 8 bases agree with TRBD1. The junction had 6 bases not matched to a gene; V was cut back by 8 bases and J by 4 bases. CDR1 and CDR2 from the germline V gene are WSHSY and SAAADI. The CDR3 has 13 residues. CDR3 DNA: TGCGCCAGCGCTCTTGGACAGGGAGAGACCCAGTACTTC. Encoded protein: CASALGQGETQYF.

The genes are TRBV5-1 and TRBJ1-1; D is ambiguous. The CDR3 has 13 residues. Germline V CDR1 and CDR2: SGHRS, YFSETQ. Deletions cut 4 bases from V and 3 bases from J, with 10 bases between. The CDR3 DNA is TGCGCCAGCAGCAACCCCCGGGACACTGAAGCTTTCTTT. Protein product: CASSNPRDTEAFF.

The chain recombines TRBV7-2 with TRBJ2-3, with 7 bases fitting TRBD1. Looked up from germline, CDR1 is SGHTA and CDR2 is FQGNSA. V trimming: 7 bases; J trimming: 3 bases; junction bases outside the gene matches: 10. The CDR3 length is 15 residues. The CDR3: CASNNRQGVTDTQYF. DNA for the CDR3: TGTGCCAGCAACAACCGACAGGGTGTAACAGATACGCAGTATTTT.

The genes are TRBV7-9 and TRBJ1-2, with TRBD1 as a possible D gene (6 bases). V shed 0 bases and J shed 2 bases, with 10 bases lying between them. Germline assignment: CDR1 SEHNR and CDR2 FQNEAQ (reference sequence). The CDR3 runs to 15 residues. In nucleotides, the CDR3 is TGTGCCAGCAGCTTAGCGAGGGGGTCCAACTATGGCTACACCTTC. The encoded protein is CASSLARGSNYGYTF.

The V gene is TRBV5-4, the J gene TRBJ2-7; D gene unclear. The V end was cut by 4 bases, the J end by 0 bases, with 11 bases between. Germline assignment: CDR1 SGHNT and CDR2 YYREEE (reference sequence). CDR3 length: 14 amino acids. The CDR3 sequence is CASSGLPSSYEQYF. Here the CDR3 DNA reads TGTGCCAGCAGCGGGCTCCCCTCCTCCTACGAGCAGTACTTC. Complete variable domain (other parts from reference TRBV5-4 and TRBJ2-7): ETGVTQSPTHLIKTRGQQVTLRCSSQSGHNTVSWYQQALGQGPQFIFQYYREEENGRGNFPPRFSGLQFPNYSSELNVNALELDDSALYLCASSGLPSSYEQYFGPGTRLTVT.

Only a few counts were recorded for this clone. The V gene is TRBV6-1, the J gene TRBJ2-3; 10 positions match TRBD2. CDR3 length equals 15 residues. Germline CDR1 MNHNS, CDR2 SASEGT. The V and J ends lost 3 bases and 4 bases, in that order; junction bases with no gene match: 4. CDR3 amino acids: CASSEASGSSDTQYF. The CDR3 DNA follows: TGTGCCAGCAGTGAGGCTAGCGGGAGTTCAGATACGCAGTATTTT.

V is TRBV6-5 and J is TRBJ1-2; a weak D match, TRBD1 (6 bases). The germline CDR1 and CDR2 sequences are MNHEY and SVGAGI. Trimming pared 6 bases from V and 6 bases from J, leaving 14 bases between. The CDR3 consists of 13 residues. The CDR3 DNA follows: TGTGCCAGCAGCGCACAGGGAGTGAATGGCTACACCTTC. Protein product: CASSAQGVNGYTF.

This chain connects TRBV19 to TRBJ2-1, with 9 bases lining up with TRBD2. The V and J ends lost 3 bases and 4 bases, in that order; junction bases with no gene match: 10. This CDR3 is built from 17 residues. Germline V gene sequence: CDR1 LNHDA, CDR2 SQIVND (reference sequence). The CDR3 is CASSILSSGTSYNEQFF. The DNA for the CDR3 is TGTGCCAGTAGTATTCTGTCTAGCGGGACTTCTTACAATGAGCAGTTCTTC.